The entry below describes one T cell receptor beta chain. Its antigen remains unknown. This sample is part of a study of T cell repertoires in cytomegalovirus infection. Study context: Well-studied HLA-B-restricted epitopes and recently identified HLA-C-restricted epitopes of CMV were both used in the study. Evidence of both CMV infection and a matching HLA type came from public TCR beta signatures.

TCRdb called the reads again in MiXCR, with one record for every CDR3 protein. The data contain approximately 76,000 distinct CDR3 sequences, around 37% of them seen just once; the ten biggest clones take up about 92%. Study-level findings and limits: CMV-specific HLA-C-restricted TCR beta clonotypes dominated the ex vivo response.

Germline values: CDR1 SGHVS, CDR2 FQNEAQ. CDR3 size: 13 residues. The V gene end was trimmed by 5 bases and the J gene end by 12 bases; junction bases not matched to a gene: 12. The receptor's source is a human donor in good health (CMV status not recorded). Some clones in this sample may be carry-over from other donors' samples. V is TRBV7-8 and J is TRBJ1-1, with 7 bases aligning to TRBD1. Source: CD8+ T cells from cultured PBMCs, taken from culture after CMV antigen stimulation. The CDR3 is CASSLRQGIVSFF. The CDR3 DNA follows: TGTGCCAGCAGCCTGCGACAGGGTATCGTTTCTTTCTTT.